A selection of T cell receptor beta chains follows, all from one sample in a study of T cells in Graves' hyperthyroidism and ophthalmopathy. TCRdb reprocessed the multiplex PCR reads via MiXCR and lists one record per CDR3 protein. The data hold approximately 300,000 distinct CDR3 sequences, with more than 15% observed a single time. The source material was blood. These receptors were obtained from a woman aged 55-70 years with Graves' ophthalmopathy. Both conserved end residues are part of each CDR3. A D gene is named only where the DNA matches it firmly. The size field is filled for only some rows; it gives once, few, many or a size class.

clone_size	j_call	d_call	v_call	cdr3_nt	cdr3_aa
many	TRBJ1-3	-	TRBV28	TGTGCCAGTGGCGGGGAAATCGGAAACACCATATATTTT	CASGGEIGNTIYF
many	TRBJ2-5	TRBD1	TRBV5-1	TGCGCCAGCAGCTTGAACACAGGGGGCGGGGAGACCCAGTACTTC	CASSLNTGGGETQYF
many	TRBJ1-1	-	TRBV6-6	TGTGCCAGCAGTTACGTGAACACTGAAGCTTTCTTT	CASSYVNTEAFF
few	TRBJ1-4	TRBD1	TRBV7-9	TGTGCCAGCTCCCGGGACAGGGGGAGTGAAAAACTGTTTTTT	CASSRDRGSEKLFF
many	TRBJ1-2	-	TRBV12-3/TRBV12-4	TGTGCCAGCACCAACCGACAGTTCTATGGCTACACCTTC	CASTNRQFYGYTF
many	TRBJ2-4	-	TRBV5-1	TGCGCCAGCAGCCCTAAGTCCCGACACACCGGGAACATTCAGTACTTC	CASSPKSRHTGNIQYF
many	TRBJ1-1	-	TRBV12-3/TRBV12-4	TGTGCCAGCAGTTGGGGGGCTGTGGACACTGAAGCTTTCTTT	CASSWGAVDTEAFF
many	TRBJ2-3	-	TRBV20-1	TGCAGTGGCCAGGTTGGGTGGCGCACAGATACGCAGTATTTT	CSGQVGWRTDTQYF
few	TRBJ2-5	-	TRBV24-1	TGTGCCACCAGTGATCAACACTACCAAGAGACCCAGTACTTC	CATSDQHYQETQYF
-	TRBJ2-7	TRBD1	TRBV20-1	TGCAGTGCTAGGGGAGGGACAGGGGGCTACGAGCAGTACTTC	CSARGGTGGYEQYF
few	TRBJ2-5	TRBD1	TRBV7-9	TGTGCCAGCAGTAAGGGACAGGGGGCGATAAAGACCCAGTACTTC	CASSKGQGAIKTQYF
many	TRBJ2-5	TRBD1	TRBV6-2/TRBV6-3	TGTGCCAGCAATGAGGACAGGGGAGGGGAGACCCAGTACTTC	CASNEDRGGETQYF
-	TRBJ1-1	-	TRBV20-1	TGCAGTGCATTCTACAACAGGCGGGGCACTGAAGCTTTCTTT	CSAFYNRRGTEAFF
many	TRBJ2-1	TRBD2	TRBV6-2/TRBV6-3	TGTGCCAGCAGTTACATGACTAGCGGGGGGCAGTTCTTC	CASSYMTSGGQFF
few	TRBJ2-2	-	TRBV24-1	TGTGCCACCAGTGACCGGGATCGGTCCACCGGGGAGCTGTTTTTT	CATSDRDRSTGELFF
many	TRBJ2-1	TRBD2	TRBV27	TGTGCCAGCAGTGGACTAGCGGGAGGAGTTAGTGAGCAGTTCTTC	CASSGLAGGVSEQFF
-	TRBJ2-7	-	TRBV6-1	TGTGCCAGCAGTTATTCAGGACATTACGGGCCCTACGAGCAGTACTTC	CASSYSGHYGPYEQYF
-	TRBJ1-2	-	TRBV7-9	TGTGCCAGCAGCTTACCCGAGGGGGTCGGCTACACCTTC	CASSLPEGVGYTF
many	TRBJ1-1	-	TRBV3-1	TGTGCCAGCAGCCAAGAAATCCCTCCCAGAGCTTTCTTT	CASSQEIPPRAFF
few	TRBJ1-1	-	TRBV4-1	TGCGCCAGCAGCCAAGAACTGAACACTGAAGCTTTCTTT	CASSQELNTEAFF
many	TRBJ1-2	TRBD1	TRBV2	TGTGCCAGCAGTGAAACCACAGGGGGAGGAGGCTACACCTTC	CASSETTGGGGYTF
-	TRBJ1-3	TRBD1	TRBV7-9	TGTGCCAGCAGCTTAGAACAGGGGATAACTGGAAACACCATATATTTT	CASSLEQGITGNTIYF
-	TRBJ2-2	-	TRBV4-1	TGCGCCAGCAGCCAATCGGGACATATGAACACCGGGGAGCTGTTTTTT	CASSQSGHMNTGELFF
many	TRBJ2-3	TRBD1	TRBV5-1	TGCGCCAGCAGCTTGGGCCGGACAGGGGCTACCACAGATACGCAGTATTTT	CASSLGRTGATTDTQYF
-	TRBJ1-3	-	TRBV20-1	TGCAGTGCTAGACTGACAGTCTCTGGAAACACCATATATTTT	CSARLTVSGNTIYF
many	TRBJ1-1	-	TRBV28	TGTGCCAGCAGTTTAGCAACGGCCAAGAAGGCGGCTTTCTTT	CASSLATAKKAAFF
many	TRBJ2-7	-	TRBV12-3/TRBV12-4	TGTGCCAGCAGTTTAGCCCCGGCCTACGAGCAGTACTTC	CASSLAPAYEQYF
many	TRBJ1-1	-	TRBV10-3	TGTGCCATCAGTGGGACAGACACTGAAGCTTTCTTT	CAISGTDTEAFF
many	TRBJ2-1	-	TRBV19	TGTGCCAGTAGTACCTTCACAGGGCCGTCAAATGAGCAGTTCTTC	CASSTFTGPSNEQFF
many	TRBJ2-3	-	TRBV7-3	TGTGCCAGCAGCTTGCAGCACACAGATACGCAGTATTTT	CASSLQHTDTQYF
many	TRBJ2-5	-	TRBV27	TGTGCCAGCAGCCTCGGACAATCCAGGTACCAAGAGACCCAGTACTTC	CASSLGQSRYQETQYF
many	TRBJ1-4	TRBD1	TRBV15	TGTGCCACCGGCCGGGGACAGGGGAATGAAAAACTGTTTTTT	CATGRGQGNEKLFF
few	TRBJ2-7	-	TRBV27	TGTGCCAGCACGACCACGGGACCTACCTACGAGCAGTACTTC	CASTTTGPTYEQYF
many	TRBJ2-7	TRBD1	TRBV27	TGTGCCAGCAGTCGAATCTTCCGGCGGACAGGGAGGAACGAGCAGTACTTC	CASSRIFRRTGRNEQYF
many	TRBJ2-7	TRBD2	TRBV12-3/TRBV12-4	TGTGCCAGCAGTTCAGCTGGACTAGCGACCTACGAGCAGTACTTC	CASSSAGLATYEQYF
many	TRBJ2-7	TRBD1	TRBV7-6	TGTGCCAGCAGCACTGGGACAGGACACTTGTCCTACGAGCAGTACTTC	CASSTGTGHLSYEQYF
many	TRBJ1-4	-	TRBV3-1	TGTGCCAGCAGCCAAGATGATTGGAGAGATGAAAAACTGTTTTTT	CASSQDDWRDEKLFF
-	TRBJ1-3	-	TRBV6-2/TRBV6-3	TGTGCCAGCAGGCGGACCTCTGGAAACACCATATATTTT	CASRRTSGNTIYF
few	TRBJ2-5	-	TRBV20-1	TGCAGTCCCCGGTACCAAGAGACCCAGTACTTC	CSPRYQETQYF
many	TRBJ1-6	-	TRBV5-1	TGCGCCAGCAGCTCCGGGACGGAAAATTCACCCCTCCACTTT	CASSSGTENSPLHF
-	TRBJ1-1	-	TRBV20-1	TGCAGTGCTAGAGATTTCAGGGGTTGGACTGAAGCTTTCTTT	CSARDFRGWTEAFF
-	TRBJ2-2	-	TRBV12-3/TRBV12-4	TGTGCCAGCAGGATATCGACAGGAGGAAACACCGGGGAGCTGTTTTTT	CASRISTGGNTGELFF
many	TRBJ1-4	-	TRBV11-2	TGTGCCAGCAGCCCCCCACATGGGGCAACTAATGAAAAACTGTTTTTT	CASSPPHGATNEKLFF
-	TRBJ2-2	-	TRBV10-3	TGTGCCATCAGTGGGACCGGGACGGCGAACACCGGGGAGCTGTTTTTT	CAISGTGTANTGELFF
-	TRBJ2-1	TRBD2	TRBV6-2/TRBV6-3	TGTGCCAGCAGTTCAAACGGGGAGGGCGGTGAGCAGTTCTTC	CASSSNGEGGEQFF
-	TRBJ2-1	TRBD2	TRBV7-9	TGTGCCAGCAGCTTTGCGGGGGGGCACAATGAGCAGTTCTTC	CASSFAGGHNEQFF
many	TRBJ2-3	-	TRBV30	TGTGCCTGGAGTGGAAGGGGGGTGGGCACAGATACGCAGTATTTT	CAWSGRGVGTDTQYF
-	TRBJ1-5	TRBD1	TRBV19	TGTGCCAGTAGTGCCCGGGACAGGGGCAATCAGCCCCAGCATTTT	CASSARDRGNQPQHF